This T cell receptor (beta chain) was sequenced during a study of blood T cells in healthy people across ages. CDR1 is LGHDT, CDR2 YNNKEL, per germline (reference sequence). Between the trimmed V and J ends, which lost 3 bases and 4 bases, there was a span of 10 bases. There are 15 residues in the CDR3. A sample-barcoded 5' primer and a J-beta primer mix were used in a second PCR of about 6 to 11 cycles. Each CDR3 protein is one row after TCRdb ran MiXCR on the 5' RACE reads. The data hold over 950,000 distinct CDR3 sequences, with more than 30% observed a single time. The source is a man younger than 35 in good health. The gene calls are TRBV3-1 and TRBJ1-6; D perhaps matches TRBD1 (6 bases). Input material: blood. CDR3 sequence reads: CASSQTGVYNSPLHF. DNA for the CDR3: TGTGCCAGCAGCCAGACAGGCGTTTATAATTCACCCCTCCACTTT.